This T cell receptor (beta chain) was captured in a study of spatial heterogeneity in lung cancer (dated 2019 in TCRdb). Turning to the overall study: More beta-chain than alpha-chain transcripts were consistently detected, likely reflecting higher beta-chain transcript abundance. In the raw uncorrected reads, each unique combination of TCR and UMI appeared on average more than ten times. The study linked features of the TCR repertoire to counts of nonsynonymous mutations, which were determined by whole-exome sequencing of tumor tissue. In non-small cell lung cancer, the study quantitatively compared TCR alpha and beta repertoires across several tumor regions, matched nontumor lung, and blood. At surgery, fewer than 250 tumor regions, fewer than 85 matched nontumor lung samples and some 54 PBMC samples were TCR-sequenced for both alpha and beta chains. General findings and caveats noted by the study authors: Additional single-cell paired TCR alpha and beta sequencing was considered necessary to confirm, at a functional level, the hypothesis that regional TCRs recognize regional mutations. Ubiquitous expanded tumor TCRs were found in blood more often at tumor resection than at routine follow-up.

Cut back by 0 bases and 1 base, the V and J ends lie 8 bases apart. From a lookup of the germline V gene (reference sequence), CDR1 and CDR2 are DFQATT and SNEGSKA. The CDR3 contains 14 residues, cysteine and phenylalanine counted. Just the 42-base CDR3 DNA is kept, in frame starting at base 1. Per the publication, the time point label means: sample taken at primary tumor resection. The donors were 70 or so patients from the lung TRACERx cohort who had early-stage, untreated non-small cell lung cancer. Without any cell sorting, TCR sequencing was performed on whole RNA extracted either from tumor and nontumor lung tissue or from cryopreserved PBMC samples. Only patients for whom sufficient RNA was available from at least two tumor regions were selected for TCR sequencing. The library was built by means of 5' RACE. Sequencing took place on a NextSeq 500. To allow correction of PCR and sequencing errors, the TCR library protocol tagged every TCR cDNA molecule with a unique molecular identifier. The published analysis was carried out like this. Decombinator tools were used for TCR identification, UMI-based error correction and CDR3 extraction. Expanded TCRs were defined as those above a frequency of 2 per 1,000, corresponding to the top 1% of the tumor frequency distribution. Renyi diversity was computed with the R vegan package after each repertoire had been subsampled 100 times to 5,000 TCRs. CDR3 similarity networks were constructed using string-kernel similarity of amino acid triplets, with links drawn between CDR3s whose pairwise similarity was above 0.82. TCRdb's own reprocessing of the public reads used fastp at Q25 and MiXCR and kept productive beta chains. Entries that share a CDR3 protein sequence are merged under the most common genes and DNA. These V and J calls rely on TCRdb rather than the paper's analysis. Present in this sample are roughly 10,000 distinct CDR3 sequences, 5.5% to 7.5% of which were seen just once. The ten largest account for 28% of the sample.

By how much of the sample it makes up, this clonotype is medium-sized (0.01 to 0.1%). Its antigen target is currently unknown. No base quality values were provided; no much bigger clone lies one nucleotide off. The sequence was obtained from a male donor with early-stage non-small cell lung cancer. This sequence uses TRBV20-1 and TRBJ2-3; the D gene remains uncertain. This material consisted of PBMCs, taken at surgery. The CDR3 reads as follows: CSARDEDGTDTQYF. In nucleotide form, the sequence is TGCAGTGCTAGAGATGAGGATGGCACAGATACGCAGTATTTT.